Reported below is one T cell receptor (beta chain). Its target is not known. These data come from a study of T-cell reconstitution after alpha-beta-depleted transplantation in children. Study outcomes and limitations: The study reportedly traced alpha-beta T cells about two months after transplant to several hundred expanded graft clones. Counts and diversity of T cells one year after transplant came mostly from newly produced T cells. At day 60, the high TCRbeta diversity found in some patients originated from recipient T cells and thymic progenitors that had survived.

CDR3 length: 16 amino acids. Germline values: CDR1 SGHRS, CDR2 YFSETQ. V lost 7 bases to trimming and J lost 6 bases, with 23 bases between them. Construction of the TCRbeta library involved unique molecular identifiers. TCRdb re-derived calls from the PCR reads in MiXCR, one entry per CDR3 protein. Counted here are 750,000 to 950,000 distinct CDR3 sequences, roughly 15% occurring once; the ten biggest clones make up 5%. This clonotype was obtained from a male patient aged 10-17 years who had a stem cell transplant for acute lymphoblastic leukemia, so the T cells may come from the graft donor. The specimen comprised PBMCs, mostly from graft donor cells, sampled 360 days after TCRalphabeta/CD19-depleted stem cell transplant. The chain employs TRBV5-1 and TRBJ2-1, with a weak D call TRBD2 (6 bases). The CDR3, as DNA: TGCGCCAGCGTGGACCCGGGACTTCCCAATCTCAATGAGCAGTTCTTC. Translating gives CASVDPGLPNLNEQFF.